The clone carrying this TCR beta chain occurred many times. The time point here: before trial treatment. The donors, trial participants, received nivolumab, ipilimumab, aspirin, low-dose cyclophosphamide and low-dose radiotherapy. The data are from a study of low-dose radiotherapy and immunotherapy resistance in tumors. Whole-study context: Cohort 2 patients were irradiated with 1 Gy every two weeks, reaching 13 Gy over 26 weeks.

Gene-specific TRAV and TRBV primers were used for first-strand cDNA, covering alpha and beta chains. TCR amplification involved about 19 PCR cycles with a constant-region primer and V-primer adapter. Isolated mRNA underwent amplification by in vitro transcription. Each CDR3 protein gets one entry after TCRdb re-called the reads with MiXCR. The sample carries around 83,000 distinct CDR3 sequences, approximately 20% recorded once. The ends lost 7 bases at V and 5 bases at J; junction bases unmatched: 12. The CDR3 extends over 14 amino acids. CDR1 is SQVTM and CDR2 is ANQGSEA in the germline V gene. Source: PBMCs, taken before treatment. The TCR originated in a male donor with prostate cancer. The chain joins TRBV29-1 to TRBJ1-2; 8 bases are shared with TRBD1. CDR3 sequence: CSAIGQGGFYGYTF. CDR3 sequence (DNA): TGCAGCGCCATCGGACAGGGTGGTTTTTATGGCTACACCTTC.